One and the same sample provided the 23 T cell receptor beta chains below, sequenced in a study of blood T cell repertoires in COVID-19. Some clones are missing from TCRdb's copy, which holds only in-frame ones; the method was immunoSEQ multiplex PCR. The sample lists over 150,000 clones; 75% to 85% were seen once. The sequenced sample was peripheral blood. These receptors came from a woman aged 55 to 70 with COVID-19, enrolled during active disease.

This clone was counted only a few times. The V call is TRBV2, the J call TRBJ2-7; 12 bases line up with TRBD2. CDR3 length: 14 amino acids. The germline V gene has CDR1 SNHLY and CDR2 FYNNEI. V lost 6 bases and J lost 2; bases outside the gene matches: 2. This CDR3 is CASRWTSGAYEQYF. The CDR3 DNA reads as TGTGCCAGCAGATGGACTAGCGGGGCCTACGAGCAGTACTTC. Complete variable domain (other parts from reference TRBV2 and TRBJ2-7): EPEVTQTPSHQVTQMGQEVILRCVPISNHLYFYWYRQILGQKVEFLVSFYNNEISEKSEIFDDQFSVERPDGSNFTLKIRSTKLEDSAMYFCASRWTSGAYEQYFGPGTRLTVT.

The chain links TRBV3-1 (or the pseudogene TRBV3-2) to TRBJ2-6; D possibly corresponds to TRBD1 (6 bases). CDR3 length: 17 amino acids. V gave up 2 bases and J gave up 0 bases, with 11 bases separating them. Looked up from germline, CDR1 is LGHDT and CDR2 is YNNKEL (reference sequence). The CDR3 protein is CASSQRDTHSGANVLTF. CDR3 DNA: TGTGCCAGCAGCCAAAGGGACACCCACTCTGGGGCCAACGTCCTGACTTTC.

The V call is TRBV4-1, the J call TRBJ2-3; D is ambiguous. Germline CDR1 and CDR2: MGHRA and YSYEKL. V was shortened by 6 bases and J by 0 bases, with 13 bases between the two germline ends. The CDR3 sequence is 15 residues long. The CDR3, as DNA: TGCGCCAGCAGGACTGGATTTTCTAGCACAGATACGCAGTATTTT. This sequence encodes CASRTGFSSTDTQYF.

The chain employs TRBV2 and TRBJ1-6; D possibly corresponds to TRBD1 (5 bases). Germline V lookup: CDR1 SNHLY, CDR2 FYNNEI. This CDR3 is 15 amino acids long. V was trimmed by 6 bases and J by 7 bases, leaving 16 bases between them. CDR3 sequence reads: CASRGLITDNSPLHF. The DNA of the CDR3 is TGTGCCAGCAGGGGACTCATTACAGACAATTCACCCCTCCACTTT.

The chain combines TRBV19 with TRBJ2-1; TRBD1 matches 8 bases. This CDR3 has 15 amino acids. The junction had 10 bases not matched to a gene; V was cut back by 4 bases and J by 8 bases. Germline V lookup: CDR1 LNHDA, CDR2 SQIVND (reference sequence). The CDR3 loop is CASSTSGGVSDEQFF. Here the CDR3 DNA reads TGTGCCAGTAGTACGTCAGGGGGCGTTAGCGATGAGCAGTTCTTC.

V is TRBV6-1 and J is TRBJ1-1, with unresolved D. V was clipped by 3 bases and J by 1 base, with 12 bases between them. Germline V CDR1 and CDR2: MNHNS, SASEGT. This CDR3 is built from 15 residues. The CDR3 here is CASSDKGRPNTEAFF. The CDR3 nucleotides are TGTGCCAGCAGTGATAAAGGCAGGCCGAACACTGAAGCTTTCTTT.

This clone was seen once. The chain links TRBV18 to TRBJ1-1; weak D call: TRBD1 (6 bases). CDR1 and CDR2 (germline): KGHSH, LQKENI. V lost 4 bases and J 1 base, leaving 13 bases between the germline ends. The CDR3 runs 15 residues. The chain's CDR3 is CASSLSGTKNTEAFF. The CDR3 DNA sequence: TGTGCCAGCTCACTATCCGGGACAAAGAACACTGAAGCTTTCTTT.

The V call is TRBV7-8, the J call TRBJ2-1; 13 bases fit TRBD2. This CDR3 is built from 19 residues. J lost 8 bases, V lost 1 base, and 14 bases had no gene match. CDR1 is SGHVS and CDR2 is FQNEAQ in the germline V gene. In DNA form, the CDR3 reads TGTGCCAGCAGCTTAGGAAGACTAGCGGGAGGTGACGTATGGGATGAGCAGTTCTTC. It is translated as CASSLGRLAGGDVWDEQFF. The variable domain in full, completed from reference TRBV7-8 and TRBJ2-1, reads GAGVSQSPRYKVAKRGQDVALRCDPISGHVSLFWYQQALGQGPEFLTYFQNEAQLDKSGLPSDRFFAERPEGSVSTLKIQRTQQEDSAVYLCASSLGRLAGGDVWDEQFFGPGTRLTVL.

The chain joins TRBV19 to TRBJ1-2; a weak D match, TRBD1 (6 bases). Germline CDR1 LNHDA, CDR2 SQIVND (reference sequence). CDR3 length: 15 residues. V shed 1 base and J shed 6 bases, with 15 bases lying between them. CDR3 coding DNA: TGTGCCAGTAGTATAGGACCACAGGGCAGAGATGGCTACACCTTC. Amino acids: CASSIGPQGRDGYTF.

The genes are TRBV5-8 and TRBJ1-2; D uncertain. The germline V gene encodes CDR1 SGHTS and CDR2 YDEGEE. Trimming cost V 3 bases and J 8 bases, with 17 bases left between them. CDR3 size: 14 residues. The CDR3 is CASSSYVRDRGYTF. The CDR3 DNA reads TGTGCCAGCAGCTCCTACGTTCGGGATCGCGGCTACACCTTC.

The count of this clone is one. This chain links TRBV7-6 with TRBJ2-7; 9 bases agree with TRBD1. The V and J ends lost 5 bases and 6 bases, in that order; junction bases with no gene match: 17. Germline CDR1 SGHVS, CDR2 FNYEAQ. The CDR3 is made up of 17 amino acids. The CDR3 nucleotides read TGTGCCAGCAGCCTGCTAGCGGCGACAGGGGGATCAGGCGAGCAGTACTTC. Its protein is CASSLLAATGGSGEQYF.

J is TRBJ1-3 and V is TRBV2; the D is unclear. CDR1 is SNHLY, CDR2 FYNNEI, per germline. This CDR3 has 13 amino acids. Trimming left V 1 base short and J 8 bases short, with 9 bases between. The DNA for the CDR3 is TGTGCCAGCAGTGAAGTGGTGGGAGACACCATATATTTT. Protein product: CASSEVVGDTIYF.

The V call is TRBV6-5, the J call TRBJ1-4; D is undetermined. The germline V and J ends were trimmed by 3 bases and 8 bases, with 10 bases remaining between them. The CDR3 sequence is 13 residues long. Germline-derived CDR1 and CDR2 are MNHEY and SVGAGI. The DNA of the CDR3 is TGTGCCAGCAGTTATAACCGCGGGGAAAAACTGTTTTTT. Translation: CASSYNRGEKLFF.

This chain joins TRBV6-1 and TRBJ1-2; 8 bases align to TRBD1. V lost 1 base and J lost 4; bases outside the gene matches: 2. This CDR3 spans 14 amino acids. CDR1 MNHNS and CDR2 SASEGT come from the germline V gene. The chain's CDR3 is CASSEGQGSYGYTF. The CDR3 nucleotides read TGTGCCAGCAGTGAAGGACAGGGGTCCTATGGCTACACCTTC.

This chain connects TRBV6-2 or TRBV6-3 to TRBJ2-1, with D uncertain. Trimming stripped 6 bases from V and 2 bases from J, with 14 bases between. Germline CDR1 and CDR2: MNHEY and SVGEGT. The CDR3 spans 15 residues. The CDR3 DNA reads TGTGCCAGCAGCCCTTCGGGTGGTACCTACAATGAGCAGTTCTTC. Translated, it gives CASSPSGGTYNEQFF.

The chain joins TRBV11-2 to TRBJ1-5; the D gene is possibly TRBD1 (6 bases). V was trimmed by 5 bases and J by 1 base, leaving 9 bases between them. Germline V CDR1 and CDR2: SGHAT, FQNNGV. The CDR3 length is 14 residues. The CDR3 loop reads CASSLGQSNQPQHF. The CDR3 DNA reads as TGTGCCAGCAGCCTTGGACAGAGCAATCAGCCCCAGCATTTT.

This clone is a singleton in its sample. The rearrangement joins TRBV24-1 to TRBJ2-6; D is possibly TRBD2 (5 bases). The germline CDR1 and CDR2 sequences are KGHDR and SFDVKD. The CDR3 loop spans 17 amino acids. V was clipped by 4 bases and J by 1 base, with 13 bases between them. The CDR3 spells CATSERRTDSGANVLTF. The CDR3 region has the DNA TGTGCCACCAGTGAAAGACGGACTGATTCTGGGGCCAACGTCCTGACTTTC.

The V and J genes are TRBV7-8 and TRBJ1-1; D gene uncertain. Deletions cut 0 bases from V and 1 base from J, with 9 bases between. The CDR3 spans 15 residues. Germline CDR1 is SGHVS and CDR2 is FQNEAQ. CDR3 sequence (DNA): TGTGCCAGCAGCTTAGCATTACAGACGAACACTGAAGCTTTCTTT. Its protein product is CASSLALQTNTEAFF.

This chain joins TRBV4-1 and TRBJ1-6; no clear D gene. The CDR3 length is 12 residues. The V gene's germline CDR1 is MGHRA and CDR2 YSYEKL. The V end lost 5 bases, the J end lost 8 bases, and 7 bases lay between the germline ends. CDR3 sequence (DNA): TGCGCCAGCAGCTCCCTTTATTCACCCCTCCACTTT. As protein: CASSSLYSPLHF.

The chain links TRBV30 to TRBJ1-6; D remains ambiguous. This CDR3 comprises 13 residues. Trimming shortened V by 1 base and J by 5 bases, and 6 bases separated the two germline ends. In germline, CDR1 is GTSNPN, CDR2 SVGIG (reference sequence). The CDR3 spells CAWSGSNNSPLHF. In DNA form, the CDR3 reads TGTGCCTGGAGTGGTTCTAATAATTCACCCCTCCACTTT.

The table lists this clone with a count of one. V and J are TRBV5-1 and TRBJ2-6; 12 nucleotides match TRBD1. Germline CDR1 is SGHRS and CDR2 is YFSETQ. V lost 3 bases and J lost 2; bases outside the gene matches: 9. This CDR3 comprises 19 residues. The CDR3 spells CASSWNPGQGATGANVLTF. Here the CDR3 DNA reads TGCGCCAGCAGCTGGAATCCGGGACAGGGGGCCACTGGGGCCAACGTCCTGACTTTC.

The rearrangement joins TRBV6-2 or TRBV6-3 to TRBJ2-1; TRBD2 aligns across 10 bases. The trim removed 0 bases at V and 8 bases at J, leaving 4 bases unmatched. The CDR3 contains 15 residues. Germline CDR1 reads MNHEY; CDR2 reads SVGEGT. CDR3 nucleotide sequence: TGTGCCAGCAGTTACTCGGCTAGCGGGAGAGATGAGCAGTTCTTC. Its translation is CASSYSASGRDEQFF.

This chain links TRBV11-2 with TRBJ2-4; weak D call: TRBD2 (5 bases). This CDR3 is 15 amino acids long. Trimming removed 0 bases at V and 9 bases at J, with 15 bases between. Germline V gives CDR1 SGHAT, CDR2 FQNNGV. The CDR3 region has the DNA TGTGCCAGCAGCTTAGATTCCTGGACCAGCGGCATTCAGTACTTC. This codes for CASSLDSWTSGIQYF.